The 18 T cell receptor beta chains below all came from one sample that was sequenced in a study of shared clonotypes between healthy human individuals. The assay was immunoSEQ multiplex PCR, and TCRdb's table has in-frame clones only and misses some. The sample carries a few million clones, 85% to 95% recorded once. The sample taken for sequencing was naive CD4+ T cells from PBMCs. Subset indicated: CD45RA+ positively selected. These receptors were obtained from a man between 18 and 29 years old in good health. Some clones in this sample may be carry-over from other donors' samples.

V usage is TRBV10-1 and J usage is TRBJ2-5; D is perhaps TRBD2 (6 bases). The CDR3 has 14 residues. Germline V lookup: CDR1 WNHNN, CDR2 SYGVQD (reference sequence). V was pared by 3 bases and J by 3 bases, with 11 bases between. The CDR3 here is CASSDAGLEETQYF. Written as DNA, the CDR3 is TGCGCCAGCAGTGATGCGGGGTTAGAAGAGACCCAGTACTTC.

The chain is built from TRBV20-1 and TRBJ1-5; no definite D call. V was cut by 5 bases and J by 9 bases, with 11 bases left in between. The CDR3 is 11 residues long. Germline loops: CDR1 DFQATT, CDR2 SNEGSKA (reference sequence). The CDR3 loop is CSALGWGPQHF. CDR3 coding DNA: TGCAGTGCTCTAGGGTGGGGGCCCCAGCATTTT.

This clone occurred a few times. V usage is TRBV29-1 and J usage is TRBJ1-1; no definite D call. The CDR3 sequence is 14 residues long. Trimming cost V 3 bases and J 4 bases, with 15 bases left between them. Per germline, CDR1 SQVTM and CDR2 ANQGSEA. CDR3 sequence: CSVEGQRLGTEAFF. The CDR3, as DNA: TGCAGCGTTGAGGGCCAACGACTGGGCACTGAAGCTTTCTTT.

The chain has TRBV5-1 and TRBJ2-3, with D unclear. This CDR3 region has 16 residues. V lost 6 bases to trimming and J lost 2 bases, with 19 bases between them. Germline V gene data show CDR1 as SGHRS and CDR2 as YFSETQ. This CDR3 reads CASTPLSRTNTDTQYF. CDR3 DNA sequence: TGCGCCAGCACACCCTTGTCGAGAACTAACACAGATACGCAGTATTTT. The full variable domain, its missing parts supplied by reference TRBV5-1 and TRBJ2-3, is KAGVTQTPRYLIKTRGQQVTLSCSPISGHRSVSWYQQTPGQGLQFLFEYFSETQRNKGNFPGRFSGRQFSNSRSEMNVSTLELGDSALYLCASTPLSRTNTDTQYFGPGTRLTVL.

V and J are TRBV5-1 and TRBJ2-1; 11 bases fit TRBD1. The CDR3 is made up of 16 amino acids. J gave up 4 bases and V 6 bases, and 9 bases lay outside the gene matches. Germline V gene lookup returns CDR1 SGHRS and CDR2 YFSETQ. The CDR3 sequence: CASKFGTGGIYNEQFF. CDR3 DNA sequence: TGCGCCAGCAAGTTCGGGACAGGGGGGATATACAATGAGCAGTTCTTC. The full variable domain, in which reference TRBV5-1 and TRBJ2-1 provide the parts outside the CDR3, is KAGVTQTPRYLIKTRGQQVTLSCSPISGHRSVSWYQQTPGQGLQFLFEYFSETQRNKGNFPGRFSGRQFSNSRSEMNVSTLELGDSALYLCASKFGTGGIYNEQFFGPGTRLTVL.

This clone was seen a handful of times. The V call is TRBV9, the J call TRBJ1-1, with 11 nucleotides matching TRBD1. The junction had 6 bases not matched to a gene; V was cut back by 4 bases and J by 7 bases. CDR3 length equals 14 residues. Germline V gene lookup returns CDR1 SGDLS and CDR2 YYNGEE. CDR3 region: CASSSRDRGIEAFF. The CDR3, as DNA: TGTGCCAGCAGCTCCCGGGACAGGGGGATTGAAGCTTTCTTT.

The CDR3 DNA is TGTGCCAGCAGCTTGGGGGGTGTCGATGGCTACACCTTC. It is translated as CASSLGGVDGYTF. This chain links TRBV7-2 with TRBJ1-2, with a possible D match to TRBD1 (5 bases). The V end lost 3 bases, the J end lost 6 bases, and 11 bases lay between the germline ends. This CDR3 is built from 13 residues. CDR1 and CDR2 (germline): SGHTA, FQGNSA. Looking up the rest from reference TRBV7-2 and TRBJ1-2 gives the full variable domain: GAGVSQSPSNKVTEKGKDVELRCDPISGHTALYWYRQSLGQGLEFLIYFQGNSAPDKSGLPSDRFSAERTGGSVSTLTIQRTQQEDSAVYLCASSLGGVDGYTFGSGTRLTVV.

The chain has TRBV6-5 and TRBJ1-1, with a possible D match to TRBD1 (5 bases). The CDR3 runs to 16 residues. Germline-derived CDR1 and CDR2 are MNHEY and SVGAGI. The ends were cut back, 0 bases at V and 1 base at J, with 12 bases in the middle. This CDR3 reads CASSYSWGRENTEAFF. The CDR3 DNA is TGTGCCAGCAGTTACTCATGGGGCAGAGAGAACACTGAAGCTTTCTTT.

This sequence joins TRBV2 and TRBJ1-2; 7 bases match TRBD1. Per the germline V gene, CDR1 is SNHLY and CDR2 is FYNNEI. V was clipped by 6 bases and J by 4 bases; unmatched bases: 8. This CDR3 is 14 amino acids long. The CDR3 DNA follows: TGTGCCAGCAGACCACAGGGGCCCTCCTATGGCTACACCTTC. Translating gives CASRPQGPSYGYTF.

Points on this clone: The germline gene is not matched at one end of the junction; a read error may be the cause. The chain combines TRBV15 with TRBJ1-4; D unclear. Germline assignment: CDR1 LNHNV and CDR2 YYDKDF (reference sequence). The CDR3 totals 15 residues. CDR3 bases: TGTGCCACCAGCAGAGATGGTACGGGCTCCGAAAACCTGTTTTTC. Protein: CATSRDGTGSENLFF.

V and J are TRBV2 and TRBJ1-1; unclear D gene. Trimming cost V 3 bases and J 5 bases, with 10 bases left between them. The germline gives CDR1 SNHLY, CDR2 FYNNEI. The CDR3 is 13 residues long. The CDR3 spells CASSDEGKTEAFF. The DNA for the CDR3 is TGTGCCAGCAGTGATGAGGGTAAAACTGAAGCTTTCTTT.

V gene TRBV7-9 combines with J gene TRBJ2-5; the D call may be TRBD1 or TRBD2 (5 bases each). Germline values: CDR1 SEHNR, CDR2 FQNEAQ (reference sequence). With 7 bases removed from V and 5 bases from J, the gap between germline ends came to 20 bases. The CDR3 loop spans 15 amino acids. The CDR3 here is CASKPGRDQWETQYF. Here the CDR3 DNA reads TGTGCCAGCAAACCGGGACGGGACCAGTGGGAGACCCAGTACTTC. Combining the CDR3 with reference TRBV7-9 and TRBJ2-5 gives the whole variable domain DTGVSQNPRHKITKRGQNVTFRCDPISEHNRLYWYRQTLGQGPEFLTYFQNEAQLEKSRLLSDRFSAERPKGSFSTLEIQRTEQGDSAMYLCASKPGRDQWETQYFGPGTRLLVL.

This chain links TRBV5-1 with TRBJ2-7, with 12 bases lining up with TRBD1. The CDR3 totals 14 residues. J lost 6 bases, V lost 4 bases, and 5 bases had no gene match. Germline CDR1 is SGHRS and CDR2 is YFSETQ. CDR3 region: CASSTGTGGAEQYF. The CDR3, as DNA: TGCGCCAGCAGCACCGGGACAGGGGGCGCCGAGCAGTACTTC.

The chain has TRBV30 and TRBJ2-5; D remains unclear. The V and J ends lost 3 bases and 4 bases respectively, with 6 bases between them. Germline-derived CDR1 and CDR2 are GTSNPN and SVGIG (reference sequence). This CDR3 is 11 amino acids long. CDR3 sequence: CAWSELETQYF. DNA for the CDR3: TGTGCCTGGAGCGAGTTAGAGACCCAGTACTTC. The complete variable domain, with remaining parts taken from reference TRBV30 and TRBJ2-5, reads SQTIHQWPATLVQPVGSPLSLECTVEGTSNPNLYWYRQAAGRGLQLLFYSVGIGQISSEVPQNLSASRPQDRQFILSSKKLLLSDSGFYLCAWSELETQYFGPGTRLLVL.

The chain joins TRBV28 to TRBJ1-5; D unclear. This CDR3 contains 13 residues. Trimming pared 5 bases from V and 4 bases from J, leaving 9 bases between. Germline V gene sequence: CDR1 MDHEN, CDR2 SYDVKM. CDR3 protein: CASSIGGNQPQHF. For the CDR3, the DNA is TGTGCCAGCAGTATTGGCGGGAATCAGCCCCAGCATTTT.

The chain links TRBV14 to TRBJ2-2; D gene unclear. This CDR3 is 13 amino acids long. Germline V gives CDR1 SGHDN, CDR2 FVKESK. V was clipped by 2 bases and J by 3 bases, with 4 bases between them. The CDR3 region is CASSQSHTGELFF. CDR3 nucleotides: TGTGCCAGCAGCCAAAGCCACACCGGGGAGCTGTTTTTT.

The chain couples TRBV7-2 to TRBJ1-1, with TRBD1 matching over 7 bases. Trimming at V came to 4 bases and at J to 11 bases, leaving 10 bases not matched to a gene. The CDR3 is 13 residues long. Germline V lookup: CDR1 SGHTA, CDR2 FQGNSA. In DNA form, the CDR3 reads TGTGCCAGCAGCTCGAACTCACAGGGGAATGCTTTCTTT. Its translation: CASSSNSQGNAFF.

The V and J genes are TRBV29-1 and TRBJ2-2, with D unclear. The CDR3 is made up of 12 amino acids. Germline CDR1 and CDR2: SQVTM and ANQGSEA. V dropped 6 bases and J dropped 3 bases, with 8 bases sitting between them. CDR3 sequence (DNA): TGCAGCGTCCAATCGTACACCGGGGAGCTGTTTTTT. Translating gives CSVQSYTGELFF.